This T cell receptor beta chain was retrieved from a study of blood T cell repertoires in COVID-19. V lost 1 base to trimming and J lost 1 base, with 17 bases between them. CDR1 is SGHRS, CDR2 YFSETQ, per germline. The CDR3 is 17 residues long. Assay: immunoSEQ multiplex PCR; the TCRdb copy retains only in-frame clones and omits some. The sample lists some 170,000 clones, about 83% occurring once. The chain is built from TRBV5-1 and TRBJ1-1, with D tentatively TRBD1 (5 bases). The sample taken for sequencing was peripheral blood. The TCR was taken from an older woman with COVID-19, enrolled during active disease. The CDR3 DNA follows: TGCGCCAGCAGCTTGACTATCACCAGGGCAGGGAACACTGAAGCTTTCTTT. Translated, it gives CASSLTITRAGNTEAFF.